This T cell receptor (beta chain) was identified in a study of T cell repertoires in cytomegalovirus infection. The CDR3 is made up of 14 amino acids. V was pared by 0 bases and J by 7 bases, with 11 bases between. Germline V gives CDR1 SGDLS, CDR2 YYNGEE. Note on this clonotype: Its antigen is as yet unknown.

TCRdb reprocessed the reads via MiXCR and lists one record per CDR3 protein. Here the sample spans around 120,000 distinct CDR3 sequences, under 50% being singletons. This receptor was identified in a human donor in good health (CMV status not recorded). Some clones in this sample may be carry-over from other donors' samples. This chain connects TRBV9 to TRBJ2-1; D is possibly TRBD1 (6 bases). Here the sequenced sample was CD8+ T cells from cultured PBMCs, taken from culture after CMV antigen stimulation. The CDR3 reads CASSVGGRGNEQFF. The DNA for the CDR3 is TGTGCCAGCAGCGTAGGGGGCAGGGGAAATGAGCAGTTCTTC.